This T cell receptor beta chain was recovered during a study of identical twins. Study-level points and caveats: There were fewer insertions in abundant cord blood beta clonotypes, but memory repertoires showed no such pattern. These conclusions were based on statistical analysis (cross-sectional, not following the same donors).

This clonotype was seen repeatedly, ten times or more. Its specificity is unknown. From the 5' RACE reads, TCRdb called clonotypes with MiXCR, one entry per CDR3 protein. Among roughly 710,000 distinct CDR3 sequences listed, 5.5% to 6.5% were seen once. CDR1 is MNHNY and CDR2 is SVGAGI in the germline V gene (reference sequence). The CDR3 is 13 residues long. Trimming took off 3 bases at V and 6 bases at J, with 9 bases between the two ends. The chain joins TRBV6-6 to TRBJ1-5; D is undetermined. This sequence was found in a man aged 18 to 30 in good health. The material sequenced was naive T cells sorted from blood. The CDR3 bases are TGTGCCAGCAGTTATATTGGGAGTCAGCCCCAGCATTTT. The encoded protein is CASSYIGSQPQHF.